The source of this T cell receptor beta chain is a study of blood T cell repertoires in COVID-19. The CDR3 length is 15 residues. V lost 8 bases to trimming and J lost 4 bases, with 15 bases between them. Germline CDR1 is LNHNV and CDR2 is YYDKDF (reference sequence). How the authors handled the data: The assay estimated nucleated cells by amplifying reference gene primers. Method: immunoSEQ multiplex PCR; TCRdb's copy keeps in-frame clones and lacks some. The V and J calls and clone size are taken from that table; D and trimming were inferred from the DNA. The repertoire has approximately 210,000 clones, about nine tenths of them found once; the top ten carry around 4.8%.

The sample comprised peripheral blood. This clonotype was sampled from a woman aged 40 to 50 with acute or convalescent COVID-19. The gene calls are TRBV15 and TRBJ2-6; perhaps TRBD1 as D (6 bases). CDR3 bases: TGTGCCACCGCTATAAGGGGGTCAGGGGCCAACGTCCTGACTTTC. Translation gives CATAIRGSGANVLTF.